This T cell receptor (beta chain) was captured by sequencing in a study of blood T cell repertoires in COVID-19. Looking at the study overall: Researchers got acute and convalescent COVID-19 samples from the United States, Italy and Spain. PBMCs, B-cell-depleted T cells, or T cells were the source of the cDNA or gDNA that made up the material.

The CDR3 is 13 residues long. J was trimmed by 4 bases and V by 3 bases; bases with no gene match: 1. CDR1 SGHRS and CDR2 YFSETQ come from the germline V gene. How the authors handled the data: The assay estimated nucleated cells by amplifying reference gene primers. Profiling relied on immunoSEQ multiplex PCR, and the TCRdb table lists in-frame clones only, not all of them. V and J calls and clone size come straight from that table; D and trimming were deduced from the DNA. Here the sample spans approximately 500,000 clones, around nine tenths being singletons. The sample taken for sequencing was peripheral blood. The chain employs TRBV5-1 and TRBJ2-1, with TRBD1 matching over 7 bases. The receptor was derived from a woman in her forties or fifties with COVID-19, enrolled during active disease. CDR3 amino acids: CASSWGQYNEQFF. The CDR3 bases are TGCGCCAGCAGCTGGGGACAGTACAATGAGCAGTTCTTC. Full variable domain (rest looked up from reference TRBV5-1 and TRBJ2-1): KAGVTQTPRYLIKTRGQQVTLSCSPISGHRSVSWYQQTPGQGLQFLFEYFSETQRNKGNFPGRFSGRQFSNSRSEMNVSTLELGDSALYLCASSWGQYNEQFFGPGTRLTVL.